This T cell receptor beta chain was captured by sequencing in a study of STAT5B mutations in CD4+ large granular lymphocyte leukemia. With respect to this clone: Its antigen is unidentified.

Trimming cost V 7 bases and J 2 bases, with 15 bases left between them. Per the germline V gene, CDR1 is SNHLY and CDR2 is FYNNEI. The CDR3 consists of 15 residues. The protocol was immunoSEQ multiplex PCR, while the TCRdb copy is restricted to in-frame clones and leaves out a portion. The sample lists about 30,000 clones, about 77% occurring once. Whole-study results and caveats: Main leukemic clonotypes were patient-specific, but more than 20% appeared at low frequency elsewhere. TRBV06-family usage was enriched in top patient clones (8/27) versus controls (2/35).

The specimen was CD4+ T cells from blood buffy coats. The V gene is TRBV2, the J gene TRBJ1-5; D may be TRBD1 (5 bases). The TCR was taken from a human donor in good health. The DNA for the CDR3 is TGTGCCAGCAATGGTGACCGGGGGGGCAATCAGCCCCAGCATTTT. Protein: CASNGDRGGNQPQHF.